A selection of T cell receptor beta chains follows, all from one sample in a study of T-cell memory formation after mild COVID-19. Each CDR3 protein is one row after TCRdb ran MiXCR on the 5' RACE reads. The table shows roughly 400,000 distinct CDR3 sequences, with about a sixth occurring only once. The source material was PBMCs or a T cell subset sorted from them (not recorded which). The receptors here all came from a man younger than 30 who had mild COVID-19 (a few samples of this study predate the infection). Cell type and time point are not known. Both conserved end residues are part of each CDR3. D genes are given only for firm matches. Clone size is given for some rows only: seen once, a few or many times, or a class if the clone is expanded.

V	J	D	size	DNA	CDR3
TRBV5-5	TRBJ2-7	.	.	TGTGCCAGCAGCTCCCAGACAGTTTCCTACGAGCAGTACTTC	CASSSQTVSYEQYF
TRBV7-9	TRBJ1-5	TRBD1	.	TGTGCCAGCAGTGGGGGACAGGGGGATCTGGGCAATCAGCCCCAGCATTTT	CASSGGQGDLGNQPQHF
TRBV7-9	TRBJ2-3	.	few	TGTGCCAGCAGCTCGATGGCCAGCTGGAGGACAGATACGCAGTATTTT	CASSSMASWRTDTQYF
TRBV5-5	TRBJ2-5	TRBD2	.	TGTGCCAGCATACTAGCGGGGGGCCAAGAGACCCAGTACTTC	CASILAGGQETQYF
TRBV7-8	TRBJ1-5	.	.	TGTGCCAGCAGCTTAGATTTGGGCAATCAGCCCCAGCATTTT	CASSLDLGNQPQHF
TRBV20-1	TRBJ1-2	.	.	TGCAGTGCCGATGACGGAAAGTTTTATGGCTACACCTTC	CSADDGKFYGYTF
TRBV5-1	TRBJ1-1	TRBD1	.	TGCGCCAGTTCCCAGGGGGGGGGAACTGAAGCTTTCTTT	CASSQGGGTEAFF
TRBV6-2/TRBV6-3	TRBJ2-2	.	.	TGTGCCAGCAGTTACAGGGCCCCAGCGGGCACCGGGGAGCTGTTTTTT	CASSYRAPAGTGELFF
TRBV20-1	TRBJ2-1	TRBD2	.	TGCAGTGCCCCTTTACTAGCGGGGGGGGACAATGAGCAGTTCTTC	CSAPLLAGGDNEQFF
TRBV4-3	TRBJ1-5	.	.	TGCGCCAGCAGCCAAGATCTCTGGGGGAAGCGTGGGCAGCCCCAGCATTTT	CASSQDLWGKRGQPQHF
TRBV11-2	TRBJ2-7	TRBD1	.	TGTGCCAGCAGCTTAGATCTGGGGACAGGGACCTACGAGCAGTACTTC	CASSLDLGTGTYEQYF
TRBV7-9	TRBJ1-1	.	.	TGTGCCAGCAGCTTACAGAGGGGAGCTTTCTTT	CASSLQRGAFF
TRBV29-1	TRBJ1-2	TRBD1	.	TGCAGCGGAAGACAGGGTAGTGGCTACACCTTC	CSGRQGSGYTF
TRBV7-3	TRBJ1-5	TRBD1	.	TGTGCCAGCAGCCAGGGGGCTTACCAGCCCCAGCATTTT	CASSQGAYQPQHF
TRBV7-3	TRBJ2-2	TRBD1	few	TGTGCCAGCAGCGAAAGGGGGCCCTACACCGGGGAGCTGTTTTTT	CASSERGPYTGELFF
TRBV4-1	TRBJ2-3	.	.	TGCGCCAGCAGCCAAGAGGACTTTCGGGACCCTAGCACAGATACGCAGTATTTT	CASSQEDFRDPSTDTQYF
TRBV29-1	TRBJ2-3	.	few	TGCAGCGCCGGTCGGACAGACACAGATACGCAGTATTTT	CSAGRTDTDTQYF
TRBV4-1	TRBJ1-2	.	few	TGCGCCAGCAGCCAGGGCCTCCGGGCAGACTATGGCTACACCTTC	CASSQGLRADYGYTF
TRBV7-2	TRBJ1-2	.	many	TGTGCCAGCAGCTTAGCGCGCAGCCATGCCTATGGCTACACCTTC	CASSLARSHAYGYTF
TRBV7-2	TRBJ1-2	TRBD1	.	TGTGCCAGCAGCTTCACGGACAGGTTGGCCTATGGCTACACCTTC	CASSFTDRLAYGYTF
TRBV11-1	TRBJ1-1	.	.	TGTGCCAGCAGCTTGGCAGGGATTACTGAAGCTTTCTTT	CASSLAGITEAFF
TRBV6-5	TRBJ2-3	.	few	TGTGCCAGCAGTTACATGCGGGGGCTCACAGATACGCAGTATTTT	CASSYMRGLTDTQYF
TRBV5-5	TRBJ1-3	.	.	TGTGCCAGCAGCCCGCAGGGGATGGTATCCGGAAACACCATATATTTT	CASSPQGMVSGNTIYF
TRBV6-2/TRBV6-3	TRBJ2-5	.	.	TGTGCCAGCAGTTTCCCCCCATGGGAAGAGATGTGGGAGACCCAGTACTTC	CASSFPPWEEMWETQYF
TRBV6-5	TRBJ2-3	.	few	TGTGCCAGCACCGCCACGGGGGCCGGGGGCACAGATACGCAGTATTTT	CASTATGAGGTDTQYF